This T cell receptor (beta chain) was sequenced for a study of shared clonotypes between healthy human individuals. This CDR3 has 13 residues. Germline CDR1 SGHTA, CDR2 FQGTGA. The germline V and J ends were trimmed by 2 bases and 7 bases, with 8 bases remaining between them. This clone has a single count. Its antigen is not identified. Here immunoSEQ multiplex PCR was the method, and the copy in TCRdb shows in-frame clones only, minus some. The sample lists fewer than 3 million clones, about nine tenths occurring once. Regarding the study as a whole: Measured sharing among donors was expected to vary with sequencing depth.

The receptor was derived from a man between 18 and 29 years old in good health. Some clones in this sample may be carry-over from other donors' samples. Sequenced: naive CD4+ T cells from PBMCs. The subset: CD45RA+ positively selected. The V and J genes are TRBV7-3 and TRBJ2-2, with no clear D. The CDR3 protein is CASSLGSGGELFF. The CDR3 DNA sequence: TGTGCCAGCAGCTTAGGTTCCGGCGGGGAGCTGTTTTTT.